The sequence of this TCR beta chain was determined in a study of T cells in Graves' hyperthyroidism and ophthalmopathy. Hyperthyroidism of Graves' type that showed no ophthalmopathy progression within 18 months was stable. Germline CDR1 reads SQVTM; CDR2 reads ANQGSEA. This CDR3 has 14 residues. V shed 0 bases and J shed 3 bases, with 8 bases lying between them. General observations from the study: With a median lead of about 6.9 months before onset, the model predicted ophthalmopathy.

Amplification targeted TCR beta CDR3 regions from RNA transcripts. Carried out on the TCR CDR3, a first-round RT-PCR used the HTBI primer set. TCRdb re-analysed the multiplex PCR reads in MiXCR, keeping a single row per CDR3 protein. In the table there are about 590,000 distinct CDR3 sequences, around 14% of which are singletons. This clonotype was detected a few times. Its antigen is unidentified. Sequenced input: blood. J is TRBJ2-2 and V is TRBV29-1; possible D gene TRBD2, 6 bases. The TCR comes from a woman between 25 and 40 years old with Graves' hyperthyroidism. CDR3 sequence (DNA): TGCAGCGTTGAAGATCGGGGGTACACCGGGGAGCTGTTTTTT. It is translated as CSVEDRGYTGELFF.